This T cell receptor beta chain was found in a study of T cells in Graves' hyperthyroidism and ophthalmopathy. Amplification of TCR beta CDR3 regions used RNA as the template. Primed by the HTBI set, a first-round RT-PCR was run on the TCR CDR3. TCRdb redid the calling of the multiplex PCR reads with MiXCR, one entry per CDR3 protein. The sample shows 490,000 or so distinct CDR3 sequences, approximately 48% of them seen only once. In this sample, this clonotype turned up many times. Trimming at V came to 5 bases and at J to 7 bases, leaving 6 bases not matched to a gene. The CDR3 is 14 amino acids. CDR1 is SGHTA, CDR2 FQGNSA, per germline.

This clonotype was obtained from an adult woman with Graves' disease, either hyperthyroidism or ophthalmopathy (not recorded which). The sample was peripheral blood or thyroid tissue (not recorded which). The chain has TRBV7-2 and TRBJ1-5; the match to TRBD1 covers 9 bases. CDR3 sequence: CASSGGTGRQPQHF. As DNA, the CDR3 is TGTGCCAGCAGCGGCGGGACAGGGAGGCAGCCCCAGCATTTT.